A single sample gave rise to the 7 T cell receptor beta chains below, sequenced in a study of beta chain features in type 1 diabetes. Expressed TCRB transcripts were sequenced because the entire RNA isolate underwent reverse transcription. Sequenced by immunoSEQ multiplex PCR; TCRdb stores in-frame clones only, minus some. This sample has some 900,000 clones; about a sixth occur once, and the top ten carry 0.023%. The sample taken for sequencing was naive CD4+ T cells from blood. Every receptor here comes from a woman younger than 30 in good health.

The V call is TRBV7-2, the J call TRBJ2-2; no clear D gene. Germline values: CDR1 SGHTA, CDR2 FQGNSA. This CDR3 has 13 amino acids. Trimming pared 7 bases from V and 7 bases from J, leaving 13 bases between. CDR3: CASTPDNYGELFF. Here the CDR3 DNA reads TGTGCCAGCACCCCAGATAATTACGGGGAGCTGTTTTTT.

This clone came up a few times. The chain is built from TRBV29-1 and TRBJ2-1, with D perhaps TRBD1 (5 bases). This CDR3 has 12 amino acids. Trimming removed 4 bases at V and 3 bases at J, with 7 bases between. The germline gives CDR1 SQVTM, CDR2 ANQGSEA. CDR3 nucleotides: TGCAGCGTTGGGGGCTACTACAATGAGCAGTTCTTC. It translates to CSVGGYYNEQFF.

The genes are TRBV7-6 and TRBJ2-7; a weak D match, TRBD1 (5 bases). The CDR3 has 14 residues. Germline V gene data show CDR1 as SGHVS and CDR2 as FNYEAQ. With 0 bases removed from V and 1 base from J, the gap between germline ends came to 7 bases. CDR3: CASSLAGLSYEQYF. For the CDR3, the DNA is TGTGCCAGCAGCTTAGCGGGGCTTTCCTACGAGCAGTACTTC.

The chain links TRBV28 to TRBJ1-2; tentatively, D is TRBD1 (5 bases). This CDR3 has 13 residues. CDR1 and CDR2 from the germline V gene are MDHEN and SYDVKM. The ends were cut back, 1 base at V and 8 bases at J, with 11 bases in the middle. The CDR3 DNA reads TGTGCCAGCAGTTTATCGGGGCGCTGGGGCTACACCTTC. As protein: CASSLSGRWGYTF.

This clone occurred a few times. The CDR3 region has the DNA TGTGCCAGCAGCTTAGGAGGGGGCAATCAGCCCCAGCATTTT. Encoded protein: CASSLGGGNQPQHF. The chain is built from TRBV11-1 and TRBJ1-5; a weak D match, TRBD1 (5 bases). This CDR3 contains 14 residues. V lost 1 base and J 2 bases, leaving 6 bases between the germline ends. CDR1 and CDR2 from the germline V gene are SGHAT and FQDESV (reference sequence).

V gene TRBV6-5 combines with J gene TRBJ2-7; D is unresolved. Germline V gene sequence: CDR1 MNHEY, CDR2 SVGAGI. V dropped 5 bases and J dropped 3 bases, with 17 bases sitting between them. The CDR3 runs to 15 residues. The CDR3 DNA is TGTGCCAGCAGTAATGGACCAGTCGAAATCTACGAGCAGTACTTC. Its protein product is CASSNGPVEIYEQYF.

The gene calls are TRBV7-2 and TRBJ2-1; 7 nucleotides align to TRBD1. The CDR3 totals 14 residues. Germline assignment: CDR1 SGHTA and CDR2 FQGNSA. After removal of 4 bases from V and 6 bases from J, the junction contained 6 bases not matched to a gene. The CDR3 here is CASSYDRVPNEQFF. The CDR3 bases are TGTGCCAGCAGCTACGACAGGGTCCCCAATGAGCAGTTCTTC.